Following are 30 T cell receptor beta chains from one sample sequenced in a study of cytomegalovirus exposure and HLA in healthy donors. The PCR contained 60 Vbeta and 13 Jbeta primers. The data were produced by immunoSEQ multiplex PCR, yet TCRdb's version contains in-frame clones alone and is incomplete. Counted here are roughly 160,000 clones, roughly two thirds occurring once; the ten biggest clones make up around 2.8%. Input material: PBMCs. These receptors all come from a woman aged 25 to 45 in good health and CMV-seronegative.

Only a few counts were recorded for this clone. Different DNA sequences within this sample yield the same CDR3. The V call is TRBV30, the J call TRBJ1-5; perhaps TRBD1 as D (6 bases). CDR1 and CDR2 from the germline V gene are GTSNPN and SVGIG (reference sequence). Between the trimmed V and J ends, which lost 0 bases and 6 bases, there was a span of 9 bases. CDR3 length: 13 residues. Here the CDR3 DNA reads TGTGCCTGGAGTGTCCAGGGGTCTCAGCCCCAGCATTTT. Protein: CAWSVQGSQPQHF.

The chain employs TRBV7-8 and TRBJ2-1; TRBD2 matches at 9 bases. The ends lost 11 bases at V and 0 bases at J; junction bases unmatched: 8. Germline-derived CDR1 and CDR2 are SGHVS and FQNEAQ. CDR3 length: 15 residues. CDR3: CASRGGRASYNEQFF. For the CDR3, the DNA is TGTGCCTCCCGGGGCGGGAGGGCCTCCTACAATGAGCAGTTCTTC.

The CDR3 spells CASDTGGTEAFF. CDR3 sequence (DNA): TGTGCCAGCGATACAGGGGGCACTGAAGCTTTCTTT. This chain uses TRBV18 with TRBJ1-1; 8 nucleotides match TRBD1. The V gene end was trimmed by 8 bases and the J gene end by 4 bases; junction bases not matched to a gene: 3. CDR1 and CDR2 from the germline V gene are KGHSH and LQKENI. The CDR3 extends over 12 amino acids. The complete variable domain, with remaining parts taken from reference TRBV18 and TRBJ1-1, reads NAGVMQNPRHLVRRRGQEARLRCSPMKGHSHVYWYRQLPEEGLKFMVYLQKENIIDESGMPKERFSAEFPKEGPSILRIQQVVRGDSAAYFCASDTGGTEAFFGQGTRLTVV.

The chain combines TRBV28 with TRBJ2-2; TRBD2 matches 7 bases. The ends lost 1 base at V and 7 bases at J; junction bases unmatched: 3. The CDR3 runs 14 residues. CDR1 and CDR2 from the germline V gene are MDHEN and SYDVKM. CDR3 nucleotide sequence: TGTGCCAGCAGTTTATTACTAGCGAGCGGGGAGCTGTTTTTT. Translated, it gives CASSLLLASGELFF.

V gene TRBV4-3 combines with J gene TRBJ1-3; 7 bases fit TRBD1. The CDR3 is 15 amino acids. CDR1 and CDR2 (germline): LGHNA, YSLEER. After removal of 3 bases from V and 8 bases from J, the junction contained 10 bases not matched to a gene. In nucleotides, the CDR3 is TGCGCCAGCAGCCATGATGGAGGGGGCGAGCACACCATATATTTT. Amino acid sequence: CASSHDGGGEHTIYF.

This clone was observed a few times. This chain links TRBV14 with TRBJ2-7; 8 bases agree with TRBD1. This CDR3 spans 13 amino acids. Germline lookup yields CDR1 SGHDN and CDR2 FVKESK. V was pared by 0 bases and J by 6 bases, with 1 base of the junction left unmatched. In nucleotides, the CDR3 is TGTGCCAGCAGCCAAGACAGGGGGCTCGAGCAGTACTTC. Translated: CASSQDRGLEQYF.

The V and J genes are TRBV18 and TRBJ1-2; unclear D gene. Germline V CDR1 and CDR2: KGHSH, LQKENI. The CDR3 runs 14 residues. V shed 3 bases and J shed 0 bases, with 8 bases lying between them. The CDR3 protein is CASSPVAANYGYTF. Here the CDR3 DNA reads TGTGCCAGCTCACCGGTAGCAGCTAACTATGGCTACACCTTC.

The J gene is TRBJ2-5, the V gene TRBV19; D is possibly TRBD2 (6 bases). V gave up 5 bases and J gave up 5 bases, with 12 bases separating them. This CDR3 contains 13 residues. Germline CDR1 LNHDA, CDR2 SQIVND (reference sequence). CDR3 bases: TGTGCCAGTAGTCCGCGGGACTGGGAGACCCAGTACTTC. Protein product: CASSPRDWETQYF.

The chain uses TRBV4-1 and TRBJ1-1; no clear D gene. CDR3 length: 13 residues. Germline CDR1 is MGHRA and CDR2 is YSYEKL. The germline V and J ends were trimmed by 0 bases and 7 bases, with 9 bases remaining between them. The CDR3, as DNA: TGCGCCAGCAGCCAAGATTTCCGGGGTGAAGCTTTCTTT. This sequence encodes CASSQDFRGEAFF.

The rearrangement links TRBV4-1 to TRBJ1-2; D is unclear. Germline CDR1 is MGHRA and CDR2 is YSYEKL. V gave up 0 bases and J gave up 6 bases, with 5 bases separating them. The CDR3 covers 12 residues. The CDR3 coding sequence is TGCGCCAGCAGCCAAGATGAGAATGGCTACACCTTC. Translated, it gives CASSQDENGYTF.

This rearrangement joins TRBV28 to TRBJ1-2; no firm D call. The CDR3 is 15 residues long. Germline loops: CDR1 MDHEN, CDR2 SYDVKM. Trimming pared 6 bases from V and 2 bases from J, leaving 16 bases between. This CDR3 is CASRSLWFLNYGYTF. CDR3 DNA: TGTGCCAGCAGGTCACTTTGGTTTTTGAACTATGGCTACACCTTC.

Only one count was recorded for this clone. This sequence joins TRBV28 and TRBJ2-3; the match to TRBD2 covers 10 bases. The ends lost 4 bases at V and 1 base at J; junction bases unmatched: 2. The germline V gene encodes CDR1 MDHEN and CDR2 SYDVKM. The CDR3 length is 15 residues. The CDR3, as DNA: TGTGCCAGCAGTTCTAGCGGGAGTGGCACAGATACGCAGTATTTT. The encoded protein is CASSSSGSGTDTQYF.

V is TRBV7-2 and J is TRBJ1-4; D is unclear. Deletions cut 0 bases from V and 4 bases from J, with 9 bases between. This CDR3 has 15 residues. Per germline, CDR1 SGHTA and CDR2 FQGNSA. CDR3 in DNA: TGTGCCAGCAGCTTAGCGCTCGTGCGTAATGAAAAACTGTTTTTT. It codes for CASSLALVRNEKLFF.

CDR3 nucleotides: TGTGCCTGGAGTCCCGGACAGGCTGGGGCCAACGTCCTGACTTTC. Residues: CAWSPGQAGANVLTF. J is TRBJ2-6 and V is TRBV30, with 7 bases identical to TRBD1. Germline V lookup: CDR1 GTSNPN, CDR2 SVGIG (reference sequence). Unmatched junction bases numbered 3, after V lost 2 bases and J lost 2 bases. CDR3 length: 15 residues.

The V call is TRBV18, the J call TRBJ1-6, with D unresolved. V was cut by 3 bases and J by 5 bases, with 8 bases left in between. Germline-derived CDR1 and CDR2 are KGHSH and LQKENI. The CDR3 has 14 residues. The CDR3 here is CASSPREDNSPLHF. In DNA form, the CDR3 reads TGTGCCAGCTCACCCAGAGAGGATAATTCACCCCTCCACTTT.

CDR3 nucleotides: TGCGCCAGCAGCTCCCTACCCGGGACAAAGATTCAGCCCCAGCATTTT. This gives the protein CASSSLPGTKIQPQHF. V is TRBV4-1 and J is TRBJ1-5; possibly TRBD1 for D (6 bases). This CDR3 spans 16 amino acids. Germline V gene lookup returns CDR1 MGHRA and CDR2 YSYEKL. V lost 5 bases, J lost 6 bases, and 20 bases lay in between.

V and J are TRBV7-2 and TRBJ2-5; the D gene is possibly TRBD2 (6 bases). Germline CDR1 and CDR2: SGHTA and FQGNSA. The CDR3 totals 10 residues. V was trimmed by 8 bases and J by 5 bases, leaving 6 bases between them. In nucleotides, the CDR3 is TGTGCCAGCGGGAGGGAGACCCAGTACTTC. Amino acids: CASGRETQYF.

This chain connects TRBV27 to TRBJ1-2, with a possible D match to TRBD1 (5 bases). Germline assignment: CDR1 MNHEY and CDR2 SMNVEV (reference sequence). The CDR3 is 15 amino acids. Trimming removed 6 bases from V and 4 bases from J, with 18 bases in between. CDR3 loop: CASRRPQQAGYGYTF. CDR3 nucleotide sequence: TGTGCCAGCAGGCGGCCCCAACAGGCTGGCTATGGCTACACCTTC.

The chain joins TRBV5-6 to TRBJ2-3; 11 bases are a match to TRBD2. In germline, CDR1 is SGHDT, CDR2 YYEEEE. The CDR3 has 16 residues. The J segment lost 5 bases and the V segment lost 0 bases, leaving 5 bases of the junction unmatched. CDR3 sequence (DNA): TGTGCCAGCAGCTTGGGTAGCGGGGGGGCTGGAGATACGCAGTATTTT. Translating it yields CASSLGSGGAGDTQYF.

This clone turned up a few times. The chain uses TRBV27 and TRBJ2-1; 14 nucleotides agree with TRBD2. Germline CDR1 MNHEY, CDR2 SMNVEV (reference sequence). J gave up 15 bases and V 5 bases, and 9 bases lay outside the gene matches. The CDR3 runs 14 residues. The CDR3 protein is CASSPTSGRAESFF. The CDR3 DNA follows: TGTGCCAGCAGTCCGACTAGCGGGAGGGCCGAGTCGTTCTTC.

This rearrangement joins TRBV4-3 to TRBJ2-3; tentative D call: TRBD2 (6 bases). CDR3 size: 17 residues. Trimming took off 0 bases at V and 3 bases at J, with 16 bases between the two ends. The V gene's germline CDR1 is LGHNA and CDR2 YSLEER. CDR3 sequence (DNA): TGCGCCAGCAGCCAAGATTTGGGGCGGGACGGTACAGATACGCAGTATTTT. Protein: CASSQDLGRDGTDTQYF.

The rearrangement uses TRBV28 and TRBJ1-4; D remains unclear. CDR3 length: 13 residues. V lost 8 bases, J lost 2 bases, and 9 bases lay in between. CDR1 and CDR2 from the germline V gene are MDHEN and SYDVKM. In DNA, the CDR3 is TGTGCCAGCGCCCTGGGCACTAATGAAAAACTGTTTTTT. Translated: CASALGTNEKLFF.

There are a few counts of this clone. CDR3 sequence: CASRRTLNTEAFF. The CDR3 nucleotides read TGTGCCAGCAGAAGAACACTGAACACTGAAGCTTTCTTT. This chain joins TRBV6-6 and TRBJ1-1, with D hard to call. This CDR3 spans 13 amino acids. Per the germline V gene, CDR1 is MNHNY and CDR2 is SVGAGI (reference sequence). V shed 6 bases and J shed 0 bases, with 8 bases lying between them.

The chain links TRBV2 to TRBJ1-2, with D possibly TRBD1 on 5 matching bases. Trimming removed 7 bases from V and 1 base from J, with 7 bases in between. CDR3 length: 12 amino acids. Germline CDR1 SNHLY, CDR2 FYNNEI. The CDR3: CASTQGNYGYTF. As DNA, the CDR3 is TGTGCCAGCACGCAGGGTAACTATGGCTACACCTTC.

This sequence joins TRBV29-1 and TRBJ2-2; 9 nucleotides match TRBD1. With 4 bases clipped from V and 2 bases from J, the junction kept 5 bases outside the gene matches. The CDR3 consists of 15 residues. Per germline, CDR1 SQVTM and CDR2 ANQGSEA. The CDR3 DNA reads TGCAGCGTTGTGGGACAGGGATCTAACACCGGGGAGCTGTTTTTT. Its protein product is CSVVGQGSNTGELFF.

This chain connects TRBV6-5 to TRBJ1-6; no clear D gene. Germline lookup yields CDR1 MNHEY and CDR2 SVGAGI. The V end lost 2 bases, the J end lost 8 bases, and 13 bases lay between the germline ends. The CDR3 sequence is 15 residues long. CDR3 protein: CASSYLGVQDSPLHF. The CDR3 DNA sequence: TGTGCCAGCAGTTACCTGGGTGTGCAGGATTCACCCCTCCACTTT.

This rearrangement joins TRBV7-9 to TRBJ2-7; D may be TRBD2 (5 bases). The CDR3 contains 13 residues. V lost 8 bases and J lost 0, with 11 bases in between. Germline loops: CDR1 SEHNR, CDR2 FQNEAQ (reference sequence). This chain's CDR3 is CASAPDFSYEQYF. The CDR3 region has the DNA TGTGCCAGCGCCCCGGACTTCTCCTACGAGCAGTACTTC.

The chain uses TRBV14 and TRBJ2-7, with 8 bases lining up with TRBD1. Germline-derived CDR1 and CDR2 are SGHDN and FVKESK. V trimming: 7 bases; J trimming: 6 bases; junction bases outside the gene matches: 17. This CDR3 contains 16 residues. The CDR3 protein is CASNQDLGQGMGEQYF. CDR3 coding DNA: TGTGCCAGCAACCAGGACCTAGGACAGGGAATGGGCGAGCAGTACTTC.

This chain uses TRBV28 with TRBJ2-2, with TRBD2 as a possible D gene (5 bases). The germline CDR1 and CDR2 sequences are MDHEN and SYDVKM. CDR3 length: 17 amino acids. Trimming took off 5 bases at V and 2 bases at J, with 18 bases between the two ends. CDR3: CASSPTDYLKNTGELFF. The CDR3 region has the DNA TGTGCCAGCAGTCCTACTGACTACCTAAAAAACACCGGGGAGCTGTTTTTT.

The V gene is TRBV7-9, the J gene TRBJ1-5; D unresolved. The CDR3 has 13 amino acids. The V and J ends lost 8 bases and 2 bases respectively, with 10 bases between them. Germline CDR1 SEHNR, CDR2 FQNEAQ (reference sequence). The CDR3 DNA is TGTGCCAGCCGTGAGGGTCGCAATCAGCCCCAGCATTTT. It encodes CASREGRNQPQHF. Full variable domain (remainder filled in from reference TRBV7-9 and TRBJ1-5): DTGVSQNPRHKITKRGQNVTFRCDPISEHNRLYWYRQTLGQGPEFLTYFQNEAQLEKSRLLSDRFSAERPKGSFSTLEIQRTEQGDSAMYLCASREGRNQPQHFGDGTRLSIL.